Presented here are 10 T cell receptor beta chains from one specimen sequenced in a study of Ad26.COV2.S vaccination and SARS-CoV-2 variants. This table comes from immunoSEQ multiplex PCR, and its TCRdb copy is limited to in-frame clones, with some not included. The data show about 350,000 clones, roughly 90% seen once. Treatment reported: 15 to 20 received Ad26.COV2.S at low or high dose, single or two shots; a few received placebo; per-sample allocation not given. Day 63 after the first vaccine or placebo injection was the time point for sampling. This specimen consisted of peripheral blood, obtained in a trial of Ad26.COV2.S vaccine versus placebo. The source of these receptors is a person aged 18-65 years who received the Ad26.COV2.S COVID-19 vaccine or a placebo.

The gene calls are TRBV5-5 and TRBJ2-5; 7 nucleotides match TRBD1. CDR3 length: 14 residues. Germline lookup yields CDR1 SGHKS and CDR2 YYEKEE (reference sequence). The V and J ends lost 4 bases and 5 bases, in that order; junction bases with no gene match: 8. In DNA form, the CDR3 reads TGTGCCAGCAGCGGGGAGAGGGGGCTGGAGACCCAGTACTTC. Its translation is CASSGERGLETQYF.

The chain employs TRBV7-2 and TRBJ2-2; 8 nucleotides line up with TRBD1. J was trimmed by 6 bases and V by 5 bases; bases with no gene match: 11. Germline V gives CDR1 SGHTA, CDR2 FQGNSA. There are 16 residues in the CDR3. The CDR3 nucleotides are TGTGCCAGCAGCCCGACAGGGGAAGTGCGGGCCGGGGAGCTGTTTTTT. It encodes CASSPTGEVRAGELFF.

The genes are TRBV6-2 or TRBV6-3 and TRBJ1-1, with D unresolved. CDR1 is MNHEY and CDR2 is SVGEGT in the germline V gene. This CDR3 contains 13 residues. V was trimmed by 6 bases and J by 3 bases, leaving 11 bases between them. The CDR3 DNA is TGTGCCAGCAGCCGGGGAGGGTACACTGAAGCTTTCTTT. It encodes CASSRGGYTEAFF.

A single count supports this clone. The CDR3 sequence is CATSAGWRYTF. CDR3 nucleotides: TGTGCCACCTCGGCGGGTTGGCGCTACACCTTC. The chain has TRBV11-2 and TRBJ1-2; no clear D gene. The CDR3 extends over 11 amino acids. Trimming removed 10 bases from V and 9 bases from J, with 15 bases in between. From germline, CDR1 is SGHAT and CDR2 FQNNGV.

The chain employs TRBV30 and TRBJ2-4, with D perhaps matching TRBD2 (5 bases). From germline, CDR1 is GTSNPN and CDR2 SVGIG (reference sequence). Trimming left V 3 bases short and J 0 bases short, with 12 bases between. This CDR3 comprises 15 residues. This CDR3 is CAWSEGIAAKNIQYF. For the CDR3, the DNA is TGTGCCTGGAGCGAGGGAATTGCAGCCAAAAACATTCAGTACTTC.

The chain carries TRBV7-2 and TRBJ2-3, with 9 bases matching TRBD2. V gave up 6 bases and J gave up 5 bases; unmatched junction bases: 9. The CDR3 has 15 amino acids. Germline V gene sequence: CDR1 SGHTA, CDR2 FQGNSA. The CDR3 region has the DNA TGTGCCAGCAGGTCGGGCGGGGGGGCCCGAGATACGCAGTATTTT. Residues: CASRSGGGARDTQYF. Full variable domain (missing parts from reference TRBV7-2 and TRBJ2-3): GAGVSQSPSNKVTEKGKDVELRCDPISGHTALYWYRQSLGQGLEFLIYFQGNSAPDKSGLPSDRFSAERTGGSVSTLTIQRTQQEDSAVYLCASRSGGGARDTQYFGPGTRLTVL.

This chain joins TRBV30 and TRBJ2-7; D remains unclear. Trimming removed 3 bases at V and 6 bases at J, with 21 bases between. The CDR3 is 15 residues long. Looked up from germline, CDR1 is GTSNPN and CDR2 is SVGIG (reference sequence). The CDR3 spells CAWSHPGPPSSEQYF. The DNA for the CDR3 is TGTGCCTGGAGCCACCCAGGCCCACCTTCGTCCGAGCAGTACTTC.

This clone was seen ten or more times. V gene TRBV2 combines with J gene TRBJ1-1, with D unclear. Germline V CDR1 and CDR2: SNHLY, FYNNEI. With 7 bases removed from V and 1 base from J, the gap between germline ends came to 7 bases. This CDR3 contains 12 residues. CDR3 nucleotide sequence: TGTGCCAGCACCCTCACGAACACTGAAGCTTTCTTT. Translation: CASTLTNTEAFF. The full variable domain, completed using reference TRBV2 and TRBJ1-1, is EPEVTQTPSHQVTQMGQEVILRCVPISNHLYFYWYRQILGQKVEFLVSFYNNEISEKSEIFDDQFSVERPDGSNFTLKIRSTKLEDSAMYFCASTLTNTEAFFGQGTRLTVV.

The V and J genes are TRBV5-4 and TRBJ2-5; a possible D gene is TRBD1 (6 bases). This CDR3 has 13 amino acids. Germline CDR1 is SGHNT and CDR2 is YYREEE (reference sequence). V lost 4 bases, J lost 2 bases, and 9 bases lay in between. The DNA of the CDR3 is TGTGCCAGCAGCGCTGGACAGCAAGAGACCCAGTACTTC. This sequence encodes CASSAGQQETQYF.

The gene calls are TRBV5-8 and TRBJ2-3; 7 nucleotides line up with TRBD2. V shed 0 bases and J 4 bases; nucleotides not matched to a gene: 5. Germline loops: CDR1 SGHTS, CDR2 YDEGEE. The CDR3 is 15 amino acids. DNA for the CDR3: TGTGCCAGCAGCTTGGTTGGCGGGAGTGCAGATACGCAGTATTTT. It encodes CASSLVGGSADTQYF.